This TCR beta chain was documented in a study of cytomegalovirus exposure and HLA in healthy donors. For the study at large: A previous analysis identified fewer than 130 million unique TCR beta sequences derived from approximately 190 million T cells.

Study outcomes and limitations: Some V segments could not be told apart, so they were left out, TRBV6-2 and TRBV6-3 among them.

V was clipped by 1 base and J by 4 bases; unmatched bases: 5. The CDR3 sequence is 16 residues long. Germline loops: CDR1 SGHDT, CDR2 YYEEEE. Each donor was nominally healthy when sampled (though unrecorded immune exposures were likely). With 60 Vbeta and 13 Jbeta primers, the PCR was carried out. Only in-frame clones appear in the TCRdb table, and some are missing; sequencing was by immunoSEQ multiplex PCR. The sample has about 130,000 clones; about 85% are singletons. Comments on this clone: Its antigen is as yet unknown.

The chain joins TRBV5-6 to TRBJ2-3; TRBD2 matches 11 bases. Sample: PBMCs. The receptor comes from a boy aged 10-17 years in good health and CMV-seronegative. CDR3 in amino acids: CASSLYSGGAPDTQYF. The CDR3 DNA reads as TGTGCCAGCAGCTTGTATAGCGGGGGGGCCCCAGATACGCAGTATTTT. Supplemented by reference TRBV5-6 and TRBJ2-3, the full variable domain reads DAGVTQSPTHLIKTRGQQVTLRCSPKSGHDTVSWYQQALGQGPQFIFQYYEEEERQRGNFPDRFSGHQFPNYSSELNVNALLLGDSALYLCASSLYSGGAPDTQYFGPGTRLTVL.